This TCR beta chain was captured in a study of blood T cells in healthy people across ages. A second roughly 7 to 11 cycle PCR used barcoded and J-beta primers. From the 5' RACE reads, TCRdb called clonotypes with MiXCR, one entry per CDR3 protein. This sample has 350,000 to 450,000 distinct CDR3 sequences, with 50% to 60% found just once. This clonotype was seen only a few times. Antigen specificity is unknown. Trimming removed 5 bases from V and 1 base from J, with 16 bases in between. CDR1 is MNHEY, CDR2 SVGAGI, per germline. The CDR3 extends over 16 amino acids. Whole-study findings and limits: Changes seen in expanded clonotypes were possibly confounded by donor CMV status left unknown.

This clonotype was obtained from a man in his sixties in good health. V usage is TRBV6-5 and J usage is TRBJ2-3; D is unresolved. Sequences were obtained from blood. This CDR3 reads CASSPFGAAGTDTQYF. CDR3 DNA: TGTGCCAGCAGTCCCTTCGGCGCGGCCGGCACAGATACGCAGTATTTT.